This T cell receptor beta chain was recovered during a study of post-analysis software for immune sequencing data. Whole-study results and caveats: Elevated frequency relative to controls characterized four or five TRBV segments in patients, TRBV5-6, TRBV5-1 and TRBV20-1 among them.

The CDR3 extends over 15 amino acids. CDR1 and CDR2 (germline): ENHRY, SYGVKD. Trimming at V came to 5 bases and at J to 9 bases, leaving 9 bases not matched to a gene. The authors incorporated unique molecular identifiers into the TCR beta cDNA libraries. TCRdb re-derived calls from the PCR reads in MiXCR, one entry per CDR3 protein. The top ten hold over 10% of the sample, which has some 450,000 distinct CDR3 sequences, 40% to 55% seen once. On this clonotype: Its specificity is unknown.

The chain is built from TRBV10-3 and TRBJ1-6; 8 bases align to TRBD1. The source is a girl between 10 and 17 years old with multiple sclerosis. The sequenced sample consisted of blood. The CDR3 spells CAISPGQGVSSPLHF. CDR3 DNA sequence: TGTGCCATCAGTCCTGGACAGGGCGTGAGTTCACCCCTCCACTTT.